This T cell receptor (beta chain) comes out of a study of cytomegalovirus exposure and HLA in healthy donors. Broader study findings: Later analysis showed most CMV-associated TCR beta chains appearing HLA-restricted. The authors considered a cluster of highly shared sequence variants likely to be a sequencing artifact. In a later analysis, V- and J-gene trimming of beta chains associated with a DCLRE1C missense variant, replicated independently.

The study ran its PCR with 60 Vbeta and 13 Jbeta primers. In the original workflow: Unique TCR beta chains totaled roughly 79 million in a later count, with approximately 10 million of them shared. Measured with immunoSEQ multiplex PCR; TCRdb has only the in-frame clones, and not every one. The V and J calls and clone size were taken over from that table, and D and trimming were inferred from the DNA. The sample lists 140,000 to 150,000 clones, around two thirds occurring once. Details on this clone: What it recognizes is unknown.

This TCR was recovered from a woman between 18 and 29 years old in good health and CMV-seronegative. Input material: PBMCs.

The CDR3 sequence: CASSLARAYYGYTF. The CDR3 bases are TGTGCCAGCAGCTTAGCCAGGGCCTACTATGGCTACACCTTC. This chain uses TRBV7-8 with TRBJ1-2; the D gene is possibly TRBD1 (5 bases). Germline CDR1 SGHVS, CDR2 FQNEAQ. The CDR3 is 14 residues long. Trimming shortened V by 0 bases and J by 3 bases, and 8 bases separated the two germline ends.